The present T cell receptor beta chain was sequenced within a study of cytomegalovirus exposure and HLA in healthy donors (dated by TCRdb to the late 2010s). General notes on the study: An earlier analysis of approximately 590 of the donors reported approximately 300 Gb of sequence data and 100 million to 140 million unique TCR beta sequences from 150 million to 200 million T cells. The genetic ancestry cluster associated with self-reported Caucasian donors included around 76% of the roughly 400 genotyped donors. HLA typing included class I and class II loci at four-digit resolution. Rather than using new phenotypic data, the later analysis identified candidate immune exposures from TCR beta sequences and from how often those sequences occurred across donors. A later analysis re-analyzed previously published TCR beta repertoires from 666 donors and added high-resolution HLA genotyping to study TCR occurrence patterns. Besides the first cohort of 550 to 750 subjects, a separate validation cohort made up of some 110 different subjects was used. The study used immunosequencing to profile the T cell repertoires of around 600 subjects and linked those repertoires to cytomegalovirus serostatus. The number of donors typed differed by locus, with roughly 620-630 for A, B, C, DRB1 and DQB1, around 560 for DQA1, 600 to 610 for DPA1, and approximately 470 for DPB1. High-throughput TCR immunosequencing, statistical association of individual TCRs with disease status, and machine learning were combined to predict cytomegalovirus infection status. Every repertoire in the discovery cohort had been generated on one and the same sequencing platform. Because of strong linkage in the cohort, roughly five DR-DQ haplotypes were treated as single units for association and clustering. The aim of the study was to test whether cataloging public T cell receptors could identify signatures of past pathogen exposure. Donor age, sex, ethnicity and CMV serostatus were collected together with the repertoire data. A later genetic analysis took genome-wide SNP genotypes for about 60% of the roughly 670 donors and used that subset as a discovery cohort. In an earlier analysis of 587 of the donors, high-throughput TCR beta sequencing was used to judge whether each TCR beta V gene segment behaved as functional or pseudogenic. Among approximately 370 genotyped donors of the cohort, an average of around 220,000 unique TCR beta nucleotide sequences was sequenced per donor, of which approximately 18% were non-productive. Approximately 300 gigabases of sequencing data and 75 million to 85 million unique TCR sequences made up an early release that covered some 640 HLA-typed donors. On the study overall, not on this receptor specifically: Because counts were too low, seventeen rarely observed V segments, including chromosome 9 orphons, were excluded from the earlier analysis of 500 to 700 of the donors. A later analysis found that TCR association rates varied across HLA loci, with DRB1 alleles showing the most associated TCRs and HLA-C alleles the fewest. A further reported finding was that TCR beta sequences accurately predicted the HLA-A and HLA-B alleles for most subjects in the first cohort. The classifier was reported to diagnose cytomegalovirus status with high specificity and sensitivity in both the original and validation cohorts. Immune exposure information for the cohort was limited to CMV serostatus. Specific HLA alleles were associated with some 15,000 TCR beta sequences at a false discovery rate of 0.05 in a later analysis. Correlated functional status among segregating V segments might be attributable to linkage disequilibrium, but an unknown experimental factor could not be ruled out. In a later analysis, HLA-associated TCR beta chains showed more clonal expansion and lower generation probabilities than non-associated chains that were equally common. Most TCR sequences were seen in very few donors, while some public TCRs were found in many individuals. The cohort was sequenced for TCR beta chains only, and without alpha or paired-chain data the features that could be detected were limited. Because HLA typing was unavailable for some donors at each locus, only the typed subset was used in association tests. In vitro tests confirmed that a few of the cytomegalovirus-associated TCR beta chains recognize cytomegalovirus antigens. An earlier analysis of approximately 540 of the donors showed that most TCR beta V segments appeared in productive rearrangements either about 87% or about 30% of the time, which broadly matched IMGT annotations. In a later genetic analysis, fewer N-insertions in productive TCRs were reported among donors in an Asian-associated ancestry cluster than the roughly 640-donor mean. According to a later analysis, most CMV-associated TCR beta chains appeared to be HLA-restricted, and the HLA associations seemed to be driven largely by CMV exposure. Roughly uniform sequencing depth across donors was assumed in presence/absence analyses, although this assumption may not hold. An association between a missense DCLRE1C variant and V-gene and J-gene trimming of TCR beta chains was found in a later genetic analysis and replicated in an independent cohort. Several of the top co-occurrence clusters appeared to be linked to parvovirus B19, influenza, CMV and Epstein-Barr virus, according to a later analysis. A total of 164 TCR beta chains were listed by the study as associated with cytomegalovirus. A group of highly shared sequence variants was considered likely to be a technical artifact of the sequencing pipeline. Strong co-occurrence of HLA alleles, especially DR and DQ, made assigning TCR associations to individual alleles difficult. The 87-base-pair reads could not distinguish some IMGT-functional V segments, including TRBV6-2 and TRBV6-3, so those segments were excluded. It was suggested by the authors that the approach could potentially be generalized to other disease states and immunological phenotypes.

About this clone: The clone's antigen remains unknown. No base qualities exist here, and no much larger clone lies one base off it.

The library was prepared using the immunoSEQ multiplex PCR assay. For the multiplex PCR, a mixture combining 60 forward primers for TCR Vbeta segments and 13 reverse primers for TCR Jbeta segments was used. The CDR3 region of rearranged TCR beta genes was amplified from genomic DNA by a multiplex PCR assay. The amplified TCR beta libraries were sequenced on the Illumina HiSeq System as 87-base-pair reads. On the authors' methods: A later analysis tallied 75 million to 95 million unique TCR beta chains across the 610 or so repertoires, and approximately 9.9 million of those chains were shared by two or more donors. Raw reads were error-corrected and collapsed into unique sequences with a nearest-neighbor algorithm that merged closely related sequences to remove PCR and sequencing errors. Alignment of CDR3 sequences to IMGT reference sequences was used to assign V, D and J gene segments. For a sequence to be retained, at least a six-nucleotide match to both a V gene segment and a J gene segment was required. Rearrangements were called productive when the CDR3 lacked stop codons and stayed in frame with V and J; all others were non-productive. CDR3 was defined according to IMGT convention as the region running from the second conserved V-encoded cysteine to the conserved J-encoded phenylalanine. The earlier analysis of 500 to 650 of the donors excluded any sequence lacking an unambiguous match to a single V gene segment. In an earlier analysis of a few hundred of the donors, V segments were called functional above 56.7% productive rearrangements and were called segregating when the between-donor standard deviation exceeded 5%. A statistical classification framework was built for diagnosing cytomegalovirus status from the catalog of TCR beta chain sequences. In a later analysis, V and J genes were assigned by comparing TCR nucleotide sequences against IMGT/GENE-DB human TR gene sequences. Using the TCRdist pipeline, a later analysis assigned CDR3 sequences along with most-parsimonious VDJ recombination scenarios. In a later analysis, each TCR beta chain was defined by its CDR3 amino acid sequence together with its V-gene family, and reads lacking a unique V-gene family were excluded. A later analysis removed several hundred highly shared, low-generation-probability nucleotide sequences to deal with suspected cross-contamination and a sequencing artifact. A later analysis calculated a clonal expansion index for each public chain from normalized within-repertoire ranks of inferred template counts. In a later analysis, generation probabilities were computed using a VDJ recombination model fitted to out-of-frame rearrangements, and the results were checked against IGoR. Hypergeometric tests were used in a later analysis to score TCR-TCR, TCR-HLA and TCR-CMV co-occurrence, with a repertoire-size bias correction applied to the TCR pairs. In a later analysis, false discovery rates were estimated by permuting HLA or CMV assignments 20 times. In a later analysis, co-occurring TCRs were grouped with DBSCAN, and TCRdist sequence similarity was added when clustering was performed within HLA-allele-positive subsets. Co-occurrence clustering excluded repertoires with fewer than 30,000 or more than 120,000 public chains, plus five with anomalous nucleotide sharing. TCRdb holds this immuneACCESS table with in-frame rearrangements only. Some clones are missing; in checked studies, unresolved V genes explain under half, and the rest has no known cause. The DNA was the basis for D and trimming; V, J and clone size are from that table. This sample holds 150,000 to 200,000 clones; less than 90% were observed only once. Together, the top ten hold roughly 1.9% of the sample.

In total, roughly 670 healthy bone marrow donors made up the cohort. At the time of sampling, every cohort member was nominally healthy, though immune exposures that went unrecorded were likely present. The donor was CMV seronegative and belonged to the group of under 400 seronegative cohort members. A peripheral blood sample was provided by each donor, and peripheral blood mononuclear cells were used for TCR beta sequencing. The Qiagen DNeasy Blood Extraction Kit was used to extract genomic DNA from the blood cell samples. V and J are trimmed by 7 bases and 5 bases, and the gene matches miss 7 bases of the junction. From the cysteine through the phenylalanine, the CDR3 covers 14 amino acids. The only DNA kept is the CDR3, 42 bases in frame from the first base. CDR1 and CDR2 (MNHEY, SVGAGI) derive from the germline V gene.

In this chain, TRBV6-5 is recombined with TRBJ2-3, with 9 central nucleotides matching TRBD1. The sequenced sample consisted of PBMCs. This clonotype was sampled from a man between 18 and 29 years old in good health and CMV-seronegative. The CDR3 corresponds to CASNDRGMGDTQYF. The sequenced DNA is TGTGCCAGCAACGACAGGGGGATGGGAGATACGCAGTATTTT.